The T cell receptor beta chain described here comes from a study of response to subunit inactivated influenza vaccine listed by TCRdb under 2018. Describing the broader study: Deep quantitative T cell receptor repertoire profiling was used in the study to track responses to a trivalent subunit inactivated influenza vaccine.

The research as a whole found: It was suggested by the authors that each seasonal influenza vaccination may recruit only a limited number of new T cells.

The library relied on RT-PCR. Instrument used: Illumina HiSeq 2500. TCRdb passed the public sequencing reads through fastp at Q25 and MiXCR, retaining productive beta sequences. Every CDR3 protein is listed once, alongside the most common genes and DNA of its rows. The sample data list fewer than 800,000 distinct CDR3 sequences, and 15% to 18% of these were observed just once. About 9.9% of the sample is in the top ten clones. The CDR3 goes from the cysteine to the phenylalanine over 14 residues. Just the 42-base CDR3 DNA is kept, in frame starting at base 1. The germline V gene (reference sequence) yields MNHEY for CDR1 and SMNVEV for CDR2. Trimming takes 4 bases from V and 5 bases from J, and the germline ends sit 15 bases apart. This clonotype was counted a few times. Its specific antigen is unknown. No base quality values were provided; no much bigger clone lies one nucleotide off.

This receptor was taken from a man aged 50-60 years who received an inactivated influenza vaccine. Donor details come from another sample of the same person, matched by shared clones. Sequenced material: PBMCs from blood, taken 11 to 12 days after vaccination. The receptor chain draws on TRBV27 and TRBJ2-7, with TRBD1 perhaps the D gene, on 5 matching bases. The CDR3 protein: CASSSSTVADEQYF. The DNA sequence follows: TGTGCCAGCAGTTCGTCGACAGTTGCAGACGAGCAGTACTTC.